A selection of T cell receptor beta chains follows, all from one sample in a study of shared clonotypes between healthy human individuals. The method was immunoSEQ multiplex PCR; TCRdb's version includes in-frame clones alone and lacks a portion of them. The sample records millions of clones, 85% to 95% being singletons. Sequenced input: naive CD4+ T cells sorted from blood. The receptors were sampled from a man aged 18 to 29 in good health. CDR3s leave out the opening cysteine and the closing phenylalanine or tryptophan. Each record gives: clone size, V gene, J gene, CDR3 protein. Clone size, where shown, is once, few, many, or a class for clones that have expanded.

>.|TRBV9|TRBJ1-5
ASSASPWGNQPQH
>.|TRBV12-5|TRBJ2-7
ASGLPDPLAGGDYEQY
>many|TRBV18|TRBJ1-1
ASSPQGNTEAF
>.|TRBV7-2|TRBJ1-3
ASSWYSGNTIY
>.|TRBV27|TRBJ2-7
ASSHQAPGGSPREQY
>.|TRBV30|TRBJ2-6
AWMRQSSGANVLT
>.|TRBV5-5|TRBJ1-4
ASSLVQSNEKLF
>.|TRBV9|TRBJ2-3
ASSVGLAGGSHTQY
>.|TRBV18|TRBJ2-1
ASVGQGELAGSYNEQF
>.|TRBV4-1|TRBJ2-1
ASSQPNRGQGYNEQF
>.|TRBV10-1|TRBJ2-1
ASSRGTSGTYNEQF
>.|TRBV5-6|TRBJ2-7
ASSRGQLGIYEQY
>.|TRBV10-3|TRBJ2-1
AISSNNEQF
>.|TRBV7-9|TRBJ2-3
ASFRIGRSTDTQY
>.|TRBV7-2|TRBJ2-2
ASSRDRGTGELF
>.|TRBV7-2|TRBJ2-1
ASRYSAGEVGEQF
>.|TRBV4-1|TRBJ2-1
ASSQDGGSGYNEQF
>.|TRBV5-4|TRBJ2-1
ASSLANAGGEF
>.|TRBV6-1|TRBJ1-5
ASSDFPSFYGVNQPQH
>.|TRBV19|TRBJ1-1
ASSPGTGRISEAF
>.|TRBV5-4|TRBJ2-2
ASSLEASGGPGELF
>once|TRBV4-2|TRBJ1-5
ASSPDRRGNQPQH
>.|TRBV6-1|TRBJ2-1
ASSDLGAVRQF
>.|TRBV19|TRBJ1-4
ATSETSREKLF
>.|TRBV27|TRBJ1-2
ASKKGVGDGPHT
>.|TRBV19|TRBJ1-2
ASSMGQGDGYT
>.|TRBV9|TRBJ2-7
ASSVSSGGPYEQY
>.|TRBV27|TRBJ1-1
ASIGGLNTEAF
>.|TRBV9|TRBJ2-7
ASSFRDTPASEQY
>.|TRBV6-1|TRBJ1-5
ASSEGVSGNNQPQH
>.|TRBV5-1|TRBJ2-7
ASSSGTGGEQY
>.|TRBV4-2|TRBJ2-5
ASSQVTSETQY
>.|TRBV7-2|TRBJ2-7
ASSADRGVYEQY
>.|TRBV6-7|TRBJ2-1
ASSYVAGEPFVEQF
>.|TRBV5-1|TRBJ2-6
ASSLEGGSGANVLT
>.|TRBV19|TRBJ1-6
ASSIGGGFNSPLH
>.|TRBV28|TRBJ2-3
ASSPGRDTQY
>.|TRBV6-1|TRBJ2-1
ASSDEGPGGGNEQF
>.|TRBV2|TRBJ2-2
ASSEYWLAEDNTGELF
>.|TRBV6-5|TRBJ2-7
ASSYSGMAALYEQY
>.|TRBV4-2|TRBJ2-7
ASRRVGATAYEQY
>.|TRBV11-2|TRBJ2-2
ASSLVGQEVTGELF
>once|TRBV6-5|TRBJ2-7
ASSYSPRDEQY
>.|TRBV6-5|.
ASSYSPGGEDEQY
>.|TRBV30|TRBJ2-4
AWAAGTKKNIQY
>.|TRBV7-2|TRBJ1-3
ASSPRDPISGNTIY
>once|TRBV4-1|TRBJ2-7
ASSQGFGYEQY
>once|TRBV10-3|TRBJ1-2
ASTGVPSYGYT
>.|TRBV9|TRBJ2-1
ASSAMTRTEQF
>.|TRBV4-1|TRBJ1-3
ASSQGDTVSGNTIY